This record looks at one T cell receptor beta chain sequence and its context. Purification of the CD8+ and CD4+ T cells relied on negative isolation, and TEMRA cells underwent FACS enrichment. This entry belongs to a study of CD8 T cells in Susac syndrome. Random hexamers were used to reverse transcribe an amount of about 0.45 to 1 ug RNA. MiXCR was run by TCRdb on the immunoSEQ multiplex PCR reads, yielding one entry per CDR3 protein. The data hold under 90,000 distinct CDR3 sequences, with approximately 95% observed a single time. The clonotype was recovered from a human donor with Susac syndrome. Sequenced input: CD8+ T cells from PBMCs.

CDR3 nucleotide sequence: TGTGCCAGTAGCCCGGACAGGGTTAGCAATCAGCCCCAGCATTTT. Encoded protein: CASSPDRVSNQPQHF. The chain couples TRBV19 to TRBJ1-5; TRBD1 matches at 8 bases. This CDR3 is 15 amino acids long. V dropped 6 bases and J dropped 0; count of bases not matched to a gene: 4. The V gene's germline CDR1 is LNHDA and CDR2 SQIVND (reference sequence).